This T cell receptor (beta chain) was captured in a study of identical twins. With regard to this clonotype: Its specificity is not known.

This CDR3 comprises 16 residues. Germline assignment: CDR1 DFQATT and CDR2 SNEGSKA (reference sequence). The V end lost 2 bases, the J end lost 1 base, and 12 bases lay between the germline ends. TCRdb reprocessed the 5' RACE reads via MiXCR and lists one record per CDR3 protein. The sample holds about 250,000 distinct CDR3 sequences, approximately 6.8% seen once. Study findings and constraints: Models predicted too little out-of-frame TCR alpha sharing in monozygotic twins.

The same data also contributed to another study, on yellow fever vaccine responses in identical twins. That publication notes: Among the twins, the vaccine T cell response reportedly seemed partly convergent and partly personalized.

Source material: CD8+ T cells sorted from blood. This receptor was identified in a woman between 18 and 29 years old in good health. The chain employs TRBV20-1 and TRBJ1-6, with D perhaps TRBD1 (6 bases). The CDR3 spells CSARKEQGSYNSPLHF. The CDR3 nucleotides read TGCAGTGCTAGAAAAGAGCAGGGGTCCTATAATTCACCCCTCCACTTT.